Below are 11 T cell receptor beta chains sequenced from a single sample in a study of blood T cell repertoires in COVID-19. Produced via immunoSEQ multiplex PCR; TCRdb's table is partial and in-frame only. This table holds fewer than 25,000 clones, approximately 87% found once. Sequencing was performed on peripheral blood. Receptor source: a human donor in a cohort sampled during active COVID-19.

The chain joins TRBV4-1 to TRBJ2-5, with TRBD2 matching over 12 bases. Germline CDR1 reads MGHRA; CDR2 reads YSYEKL. With 0 bases clipped from V and 8 bases from J, the junction kept 7 bases outside the gene matches. CDR3 length: 16 residues. DNA of the CDR3: TGCGCCAGCAGCCAAGACGGACTAGCGGGGCGTCTCACCCAGTACTTC. Translated: CASSQDGLAGRLTQYF.

The chain combines TRBV27 with TRBJ2-7, with D perhaps TRBD2 (5 bases). V lost 6 bases to trimming and J lost 3 bases, with 15 bases between them. In germline, CDR1 is MNHEY, CDR2 SMNVEV (reference sequence). The CDR3 consists of 14 residues. As DNA, the CDR3 is TGTGCCAGCAGAACCGGGATTGGGGTCTACGAGCAGTACTTC. This sequence encodes CASRTGIGVYEQYF.

The CDR3 DNA is TGCGCCAGCAGCCAAGGGTCGGGAGGCCCCTACGAGCAGTACTTC. As protein: CASSQGSGGPYEQYF. This rearrangement joins TRBV4-3 to TRBJ2-7, with 7 positions matching TRBD2. Per the germline V gene, CDR1 is LGHNA and CDR2 is YSLEER. V was clipped by 1 base and J by 2 bases; unmatched bases: 5. CDR3 length: 15 amino acids.

This chain joins TRBV30 and TRBJ2-7, with 12 positions matching TRBD2. The V and J ends lost 2 bases and 3 bases, in that order; junction bases with no gene match: 8. This CDR3 spans 16 amino acids. Per the germline V gene, CDR1 is GTSNPN and CDR2 is SVGIG (reference sequence). The CDR3: CAWSRKTSGGNYEQYF. CDR3 sequence (DNA): TGTGCCTGGAGTAGAAAGACTAGCGGGGGTAACTACGAGCAGTACTTC.

The chain recombines TRBV5-6 with TRBJ1-2, with 10 bases fitting TRBD1. J lost 7 bases, V lost 2 bases, and 5 bases had no gene match. CDR3 size: 14 residues. Germline V lookup: CDR1 SGHDT, CDR2 YYEEEE. The DNA of the CDR3 is TGTGCCAGCAGCTTCGGGACAGGGGCGTTTGGCTACACCTTC. It is translated as CASSFGTGAFGYTF.

This chain links TRBV7-9 with TRBJ1-1; D is perhaps TRBD1 (6 bases). The germline gives CDR1 SEHNR, CDR2 FQNEAQ (reference sequence). There are 14 residues in the CDR3. Trimming stripped 3 bases from V and 8 bases from J, with 16 bases between. Here the CDR3 reads CASSFGGLAAEAFF. CDR3 bases: TGTGCCAGCAGCTTTGGGGGCCTGGCGGCCGAAGCTTTCTTT.

The CDR3 here is CATSRERASSYNEQFF. CDR3 DNA: TGTGCCACCAGCAGAGAGAGAGCTAGCTCCTACAATGAGCAGTTCTTC. This sequence joins TRBV15 and TRBJ2-1; unclear D gene. CDR3 length: 16 amino acids. Germline CDR1 and CDR2: LNHNV and YYDKDF (reference sequence). V was shortened by 0 bases and J by 0 bases, with 9 bases between the two germline ends.

The chain links TRBV15 to TRBJ2-7; 7 positions match TRBD1. The CDR3 covers 15 residues. Trimming at V came to 1 base and at J to 1 base, leaving 4 bases not matched to a gene. Germline V gene lookup returns CDR1 LNHNV and CDR2 YYDKDF (reference sequence). The CDR3 region is CATSRVTGVSYEQYF. In nucleotides, the CDR3 is TGTGCCACCAGCAGAGTCACAGGGGTATCCTACGAGCAGTACTTC. Full variable domain (remainder filled in from reference TRBV15 and TRBJ2-7): DAMVIQNPRYQVTQFGKPVTLSCSQTLNHNVMYWYQQKSSQAPKLLFHYYDKDFNNEADTPDNFQSRRPNTSFCFLDIRSPGLGDTAMYLCATSRVTGVSYEQYFGPGTRLTVT.

This chain connects TRBV5-4 to TRBJ1-2, with 10 nucleotides matching TRBD1. The V gene's germline CDR1 is SGHNT and CDR2 YYREEE (reference sequence). The CDR3 is made up of 14 amino acids. Losses at the gene ends were 4 bases for V and 4 bases for J; bases not matched to a gene: 4. CDR3 in amino acids: CASSRQGAGYGYTF. The CDR3 nucleotides read TGTGCCAGCAGCAGACAGGGGGCGGGCTATGGCTACACCTTC.

J is TRBJ1-1 and V is TRBV5-1; TRBD1 is a possible D gene (5 bases). The CDR3 totals 13 residues. V was cut by 3 bases and J by 1 base, with 7 bases left in between. Germline V lookup: CDR1 SGHRS, CDR2 YFSETQ. In DNA form, the CDR3 reads TGCGCCAGCAGCTCCCAGGGGAACACTGAAGCTTTCTTT. Amino acid sequence: CASSSQGNTEAFF.

DNA of the CDR3: TGTGCCAGCAGCCAAGATTCTCTGGGCACCACCTCCTACGAGCAGTACTTC. It is translated as CASSQDSLGTTSYEQYF. The rearrangement uses TRBV3-1 (or the pseudogene TRBV3-2) and TRBJ2-7, with unresolved D. The germline V gene has CDR1 LGHDT and CDR2 YNNKEL (reference sequence). The CDR3 length is 17 residues. V lost 0 bases, J lost 0 bases, and 15 bases lay in between.